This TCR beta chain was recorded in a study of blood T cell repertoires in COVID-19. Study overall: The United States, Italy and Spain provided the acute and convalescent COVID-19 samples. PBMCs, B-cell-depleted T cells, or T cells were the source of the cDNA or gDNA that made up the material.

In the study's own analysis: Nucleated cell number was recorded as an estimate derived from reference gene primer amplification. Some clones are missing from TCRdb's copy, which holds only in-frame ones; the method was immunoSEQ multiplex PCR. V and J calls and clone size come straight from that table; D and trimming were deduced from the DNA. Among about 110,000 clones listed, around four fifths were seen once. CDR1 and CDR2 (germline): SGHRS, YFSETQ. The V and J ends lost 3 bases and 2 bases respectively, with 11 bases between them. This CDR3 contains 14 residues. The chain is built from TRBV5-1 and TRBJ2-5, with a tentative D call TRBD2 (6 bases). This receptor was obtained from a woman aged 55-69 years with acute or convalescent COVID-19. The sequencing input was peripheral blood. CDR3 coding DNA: TGCGCCAGCAGCTACGGAGGGCAACAAGAGACCCAGTACTTC. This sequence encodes CASSYGGQQETQYF.